This is a list of T cell receptor beta chains from one sample in a study of OX40 agonist ivuxolimab in advanced cancers. Profiled with immunoSEQ multiplex PCR; TCRdb holds only in-frame clones, not every one. The sample carries under 70,000 clones, around 86% recorded once. Sequenced material: CD4+ or CD8+ T cells sorted from blood, taken in a trial of the OX40 agonist ivuxolimab. These receptors came from an adult with an advanced solid tumor such as melanoma, head and neck, liver or kidney cancer. The CDR3 runs from the conserved cysteine through the conserved F or W. D genes are given only for firm matches. Clone size is stated in some rows and not others, as once, few, many or a class when expanded.

TRBJ2-3	TRBV15	once	TRBD2	CATSRATSGSTDTQYF	TGTGCCACCAGCAGAGCTACTAGCGGAAGCACAGATACGCAGTATTTT
TRBJ2-1	TRBV2	.	.	CASSDVIGYNEQFF	TGTGCCAGCAGTGATGTAATCGGATACAATGAGCAGTTCTTC
TRBJ2-1	TRBV20-1	.	TRBD1	CSGRGGHEQFF	TGCAGTGGCAGAGGGGGCCATGAGCAGTTCTTC
TRBJ2-3	TRBV19	.	.	CASSKAPLSTDTQYF	TGTGCCAGTAGTAAGGCACCCTTAAGCACAGATACGCAGTATTTT
TRBJ2-4	TRBV5-6	.	TRBD2	CASSLAGTSGRKNIQYF	TGTGCCAGCAGCCTGGCTGGCACTAGCGGTAGAAAAAACATTCAGTACTTC
TRBJ1-1	TRBV5-1	.	.	CASTTGNMNTEAFF	TGCGCCAGCACTACCGGCAACATGAACACTGAAGCTTTCTTT
TRBJ1-2	TRBV28	.	.	CASTLSWDYGYTF	TGTGCCAGCACCTTATCGTGGGACTATGGCTACACCTTC
TRBJ1-4	TRBV30	.	.	CAWSRGRGNEKLFF	TGTGCCTGGAGCCGCGGACGGGGGAATGAAAAACTGTTTTTT
TRBJ1-2	TRBV5-4	.	.	CASSLDGGYTF	TGTGCCAGCAGCTTGGACGGGGGCTACACCTTC
TRBJ2-7	TRBV19	.	TRBD2	CASSVGTRTYEQYF	TGTGCCAGTAGTGTCGGGACTAGGACCTACGAGCAGTACTTC
TRBJ2-3	TRBV7-2	.	.	CASSFGSRVDTQYF	TGTGCCAGCAGCTTTGGTTCTCGAGTGGATACGCAGTATTTT
TRBJ2-5	TRBV19	.	.	CASSKQVDETQYF	TGTGCCAGTAGTAAACAGGTTGACGAGACCCAGTACTTC
TRBJ2-7	TRBV6-6	.	.	CASTYEGTYEQYF	TGTGCCAGCACGTACGAGGGCACCTACGAGCAGTACTTC
TRBJ2-1	TRBV7-8	.	.	CASSLLGRVSYNEQFF	TGTGCCAGCAGCTTATTGGGCAGGGTTTCCTACAATGAGCAGTTCTTC
TRBJ1-5	TRBV28	.	TRBD1	CASSLGTGAGNQPQHF	TGTGCCAGCAGTTTAGGGACAGGGGCCGGCAATCAGCCCCAGCATTTT
TRBJ2-1	TRBV11-1	.	TRBD2	CASSSRTSGEQFF	TGTGCCAGCAGCTCCCGGACTAGCGGAGAGCAGTTCTTC
TRBJ1-1	TRBV27	.	TRBD1	CASSLRRQGTEAFF	TGTGCCAGCAGTTTAAGGAGACAGGGAACTGAAGCTTTCTTT
TRBJ2-5	TRBV14	.	.	CASSQGRVETQYF	TGTGCCAGCAGCCAGGGCAGGGTAGAGACCCAGTACTTC
TRBJ2-7	TRBV10-3	.	.	CAIGGTSYEQYF	TGTGCCATCGGGGGAACCTCCTACGAGCAGTACTTC
TRBJ1-2	TRBV5-1	.	.	CASSSRWGGYTF	TGCGCCAGCAGCTCACGGTGGGGAGGCTACACCTTC
TRBJ1-5	TRBV6-1	.	TRBD1	CASSSTGNSNQPQHF	TGTGCCAGCAGTTCGACAGGGAATAGCAATCAGCCCCAGCATTTT
TRBJ2-5	TRBV29-1	.	TRBD1	CSVSDRGVQETQYF	TGCAGCGTTTCGGACAGGGGAGTCCAAGAGACCCAGTACTTC
TRBJ2-1	TRBV28	.	.	CASSPLAVAYNEQFF	TGTGCCAGCAGCCCTCTGGCGGTGGCCTACAATGAGCAGTTCTTC
TRBJ1-5	TRBV7-9	medium-sized	.	CASSLGLGQPQHF	TGTGCCAGCAGCTTGGGGCTTGGTCAGCCCCAGCATTTT
TRBJ1-4	TRBV30	.	TRBD1	CAWTDPGRDSPNEKLFF	TGTGCCTGGACGGATCCCGGGAGGGACAGTCCTAATGAAAAACTGTTTTTT
TRBJ2-1	TRBV30	.	TRBD2	CAWASSGYNEQFF	TGTGCCTGGGCCTCTAGCGGGTACAATGAGCAGTTCTTC
TRBJ2-7	TRBV2	once	.	CARRIEGGGEQYF	TGTGCCAGGCGCATAGAGGGAGGGGGCGAGCAGTACTTC
TRBJ2-1	TRBV7-2	.	TRBD1	CASSLDRANNEQFF	TGTGCCAGCAGTCTGGACAGGGCGAACAATGAGCAGTTCTTC
TRBJ1-1	TRBV19	.	.	CASSFVNTEAFF	TGTGCCAGTAGTTTCGTGAACACTGAAGCTTTCTTT
TRBJ1-2	TRBV10-2	.	.	CASGDGATYGYTF	TGCGCCAGCGGGGACGGGGCGACTTATGGCTACACCTTC
TRBJ2-7	TRBV6-6	.	TRBD1	CASNPGQTYEQYF	TGTGCCAGCAACCCGGGACAGACCTACGAGCAGTACTTC
TRBJ2-2	TRBV5-1	.	.	CASSLGGKTNTGELFF	TGCGCCAGCAGCTTGGGAGGGAAAACGAACACCGGGGAGCTGTTTTTT
TRBJ1-2	TRBV6-1	few	TRBD1	CASKDDRVHGYTF	TGTGCCAGCAAAGACGACAGGGTTCATGGCTACACCTTC
TRBJ1-3	TRBV6-1	.	.	CASSDAQGYLTAIYF	TGTGCCAGCAGTGACGCACAGGGATACCTAACTGCCATATATTTT
TRBJ2-1	TRBV4-3	once	.	CASSQDLGRGLYNEQFF	TGCGCCAGCAGCCAAGACCTCGGGCGGGGACTTTACAATGAGCAGTTCTTC
TRBJ2-3	TRBV9	few	TRBD2	CASSTLAGGVADTQYF	TGTGCCAGCAGCACCTTAGCGGGAGGGGTGGCAGATACGCAGTATTTT
TRBJ1-2	TRBV27	.	.	CASSLSEGFRYGYTF	TGTGCCAGCAGTTTATCCGAGGGGTTCCGGTATGGCTACACCTTC
TRBJ2-1	TRBV21-1	.	.	CASSPRSCLTGITYNEQFF	TGTGCCAGCAGCCCTCGATCTTGTTTGACAGGGATAACCTACAATGAGCAGTTCTTC
TRBJ2-6	TRBV28	.	.	CASSLPQGTGANVLTF	TGTGCCAGCAGTCTCCCCCAGGGGACTGGGGCCAACGTCCTGACTTTC
TRBJ1-1	TRBV5-1	.	.	CATQERPMNTEAFF	TGCGCCACCCAAGAGAGGCCGATGAACACTGAAGCTTTCTTT
TRBJ1-2	TRBV6-6	.	.	CASIYDRTNYGYTF	TGTGCCAGCATATACGACAGGACTAACTATGGCTACACCTTC
TRBJ1-1	TRBV28	.	.	CASSSSGRPLRNTEAFF	TGTGCCAGCAGTTCCTCGGGACGTCCCCTCAGGAACACTGAAGCTTTCTTT